These 19 T cell receptor beta chains share one sample of origin, sequenced in a study of blood T cell repertoires in COVID-19. The method was immunoSEQ multiplex PCR; TCRdb's version includes in-frame clones alone and lacks a portion of them. This table holds about 45,000 clones, more than 70% found once. The sequenced sample was peripheral blood. Every receptor here comes from a human donor in a cohort sampled during active COVID-19.

This clone was recorded only once. The chain has TRBV19 and TRBJ1-3, with D uncertain. The V end lost 5 bases, the J end lost 4 bases, and 15 bases lay between the germline ends. CDR1 LNHDA and CDR2 SQIVND come from the germline V gene (reference sequence). The CDR3 length is 15 residues. The CDR3 bases are TGTGCCAGTAGTGAAGACACTGCCTCGGGAAACACCATATATTTT. Residues: CASSEDTASGNTIYF.

V gene TRBV7-9 combines with J gene TRBJ2-2; possibly TRBD2 for D (5 bases). This CDR3 contains 15 residues. V was shortened by 1 base and J by 5 bases, with 11 bases between the two germline ends. Per the germline V gene, CDR1 is SEHNR and CDR2 is FQNEAQ (reference sequence). The CDR3 spells CASSLGAGTTGELFF. DNA of the CDR3: TGTGCCAGCAGCTTAGGGGCGGGTACGACCGGGGAGCTGTTTTTT.

This clone was detected only a few times. This chain's CDR3 is CASSGQTGLGPGELFF. CDR3 nucleotides: TGTGCCAGCAGCGGGCAAACAGGGTTAGGACCCGGGGAGCTGTTTTTT. V gene TRBV7-2 combines with J gene TRBJ2-2; a weak D match, TRBD1 (6 bases). V lost 5 bases and J lost 6, with 19 bases in between. CDR1 is SGHTA and CDR2 is FQGNSA in the germline V gene. The CDR3 loop spans 16 amino acids.

This clone came up once. This sequence joins TRBV9 and TRBJ2-7; 10 nucleotides line up with TRBD2. The CDR3 covers 14 residues. Germline V gene lookup returns CDR1 SGDLS and CDR2 YYNGEE. The trim removed 4 bases at V and 3 bases at J, leaving 4 bases unmatched. The DNA for the CDR3 is TGTGCCAGCAGCATCGGACTAGCGGACTACGAGCAGTACTTC. It specifies CASSIGLADYEQYF.

The V and J genes are TRBV6-2 or TRBV6-3 and TRBJ2-7, with D possibly TRBD1 on 6 matching bases. Trimming removed 5 bases at V and 0 bases at J, with 14 bases between. Germline V lookup: CDR1 MNHEY, CDR2 SVGEGT. The CDR3 length is 15 residues. The CDR3 nucleotides read TGTGCCAGCAGTGTTAAGGGGGTTTACTCCTACGAGCAGTACTTC. Amino acid sequence: CASSVKGVYSYEQYF.

The J gene is TRBJ2-7, the V gene TRBV29-1, with TRBD2 matching over 7 bases. In germline, CDR1 is SQVTM, CDR2 ANQGSEA. Trimming at V came to 6 bases and at J to 7 bases, leaving 15 bases not matched to a gene. CDR3 length equals 14 residues. CDR3 loop: CSVGEGLSSGEQYF. DNA of the CDR3: TGCAGCGTGGGGGAGGGCCTATCTTCTGGAGAGCAGTACTTC.

The CDR3 is CASSISGPYGYTF. The CDR3, as DNA: TGTGCCAGTAGTATAAGCGGACCCTATGGCTACACCTTC. The chain recombines TRBV19 with TRBJ1-2, with D hard to call. Trimming took 2 bases from V and 4 from J, leaving 8 bases between them. The CDR3 contains 13 residues. Germline V CDR1 and CDR2: LNHDA, SQIVND (reference sequence).

This chain joins TRBV9 and TRBJ2-7; TRBD2 agrees at 9 bases. After removal of 0 bases from V and 1 base from J, the junction contained 2 bases not matched to a gene. The CDR3 has 15 residues. Germline assignment: CDR1 SGDLS and CDR2 YYNGEE. The CDR3 is CASSVGSGGSYEQYF. The CDR3 DNA reads TGTGCCAGCAGCGTAGGAAGCGGGGGGTCCTACGAGCAGTACTTC.

The chain joins TRBV5-6 to TRBJ1-2, with 7 bases matching TRBD1. The V gene's germline CDR1 is SGHDT and CDR2 YYEEEE. This CDR3 is 16 amino acids long. V dropped 7 bases and J dropped 4; count of bases not matched to a gene: 16. The CDR3 DNA is TGTGCCAGCTCCCCCCGGACAGGCCTGGGGCTCTATGGCTACACCTTC. Encoded protein: CASSPRTGLGLYGYTF.

The V gene is TRBV7-8, the J gene TRBJ1-5; no definite D call. CDR1 is SGHVS, CDR2 FQNEAQ, per germline. V was clipped by 0 bases and J by 5 bases, with 11 bases between them. This CDR3 is built from 15 residues. The CDR3 DNA sequence: TGTGCCAGCAGCTTAGCGCTACGTGGAGATCAGCCCCAGCATTTT. This translates into CASSLALRGDQPQHF.

V is TRBV7-9 and J is TRBJ1-2; D possibly corresponds to TRBD1 (5 bases). The CDR3 loop spans 13 amino acids. The V end was cut by 5 bases, the J end by 8 bases, with 15 bases between. Looked up from germline, CDR1 is SEHNR and CDR2 is FQNEAQ (reference sequence). The CDR3 DNA reads as TGTGCCAGCAGCCGGCCGGGGGACGGGGGCTACACCTTC. Amino acid sequence: CASSRPGDGGYTF.

The chain employs TRBV2 and TRBJ1-5; 10 bases map to TRBD1. The CDR3 runs 16 residues. V shed 4 bases, J shed 3 bases, and the junction held 6 bases outside the gene matches. Germline V gene sequence: CDR1 SNHLY, CDR2 FYNNEI. CDR3 sequence reads: CASSVFGTGVNQPQHF. The CDR3 region has the DNA TGTGCCAGCAGTGTTTTCGGGACAGGGGTCAATCAGCCCCAGCATTTT. The complete variable domain, with remaining parts taken from reference TRBV2 and TRBJ1-5, reads EPEVTQTPSHQVTQMGQEVILRCVPISNHLYFYWYRQILGQKVEFLVSFYNNEISEKSEIFDDQFSVERPDGSNFTLKIRSTKLEDSAMYFCASSVFGTGVNQPQHFGDGTRLSIL.

CDR3 amino acids: CASSPGGTGYSPLHF. CDR3 sequence (DNA): TGTGCCAGCAGCCCTGGGGGGACAGGGTATTCACCCCTCCACTTT. The chain joins TRBV5-4 to TRBJ1-6; 9 positions match TRBD1. With V trimmed by 4 bases and J by 8 bases, 7 bases remained unmatched. Germline CDR1 SGHNT, CDR2 YYREEE (reference sequence). The CDR3 totals 15 residues.

The rearrangement links TRBV6-6 to TRBJ2-7, with 7 bases aligning to TRBD2. Trimming cost V 6 bases and J 6 bases; bases outside gene matches: 5. This CDR3 contains 12 residues. The germline V gene has CDR1 MNHNY and CDR2 SVGAGI (reference sequence). CDR3 loop: CASRGGVGEQYF. Here the CDR3 DNA reads TGTGCCAGCAGGGGGGGGGTTGGCGAGCAGTACTTC.

This clone came up once. The V gene is TRBV5-8, the J gene TRBJ2-2; 12 bases are shared with TRBD1. The CDR3 totals 17 residues. The junction had 5 bases not matched to a gene; V was cut back by 0 bases and J by 5 bases. The V gene's germline CDR1 is SGHTS and CDR2 YDEGEE. CDR3 coding DNA: TGTGCCAGCAGCTTGGAGGTGGGACAGGGGGCAACCGGGGAGCTGTTTTTT. This gives the protein CASSLEVGQGATGELFF. Complete variable domain (other parts from reference TRBV5-8 and TRBJ2-2): EAGVTQSPTHLIKTRGQQATLRCSPISGHTSVYWYQQALGLGLQFLLWYDEGEERNRGNFPPRFSGRQFPNYSSELNVNALELEDSALYLCASSLEVGQGATGELFFGEGSRLTVL.

The CDR3 bases are TGCGCCAGCAGCTTGGCCGGACCAGGACATAGCACAGATACGCAGTATTTT. Protein sequence: CASSLAGPGHSTDTQYF. The chain joins TRBV5-1 to TRBJ2-3, with a tentative D call TRBD1 (5 bases). V was shortened by 0 bases and J by 0 bases, with 14 bases between the two germline ends. This CDR3 region has 17 residues. The germline CDR1 and CDR2 sequences are SGHRS and YFSETQ. The entire variable domain, with the rest obtained from reference TRBV5-1 and TRBJ2-3, is as follows: KAGVTQTPRYLIKTRGQQVTLSCSPISGHRSVSWYQQTPGQGLQFLFEYFSETQRNKGNFPGRFSGRQFSNSRSEMNVSTLELGDSALYLCASSLAGPGHSTDTQYFGPGTRLTVL.

The chain carries TRBV6-5 and TRBJ2-7, with unresolved D. CDR1 and CDR2 (germline): MNHEY, SVGAGI. Trimming pared 8 bases from V and 1 base from J, leaving 12 bases between. This CDR3 has 13 amino acids. Here the CDR3 reads CASGPTSSYEQYF. For the CDR3, the DNA is TGTGCCAGCGGGCCGACATCTTCCTACGAGCAGTACTTC.

The chain recombines TRBV7-2 with TRBJ2-3; 8 nucleotides agree with TRBD2. The V and J ends lost 0 bases and 6 bases, in that order; junction bases with no gene match: 14. The CDR3 covers 18 residues. The germline V gene has CDR1 SGHTA and CDR2 FQGNSA. Here the CDR3 DNA reads TGTGCCAGCAGCTTAGCCCCTCTTGCGGGGGGCCGCGGGGATACGCAGTATTTT. Its protein is CASSLAPLAGGRGDTQYF.

The chain joins TRBV30 to TRBJ2-2; TRBD1 aligns across 8 bases. Losses at the gene ends were 6 bases for V and 4 bases for J; bases not matched to a gene: 13. CDR3 length: 16 residues. Germline V lookup: CDR1 GTSNPN, CDR2 SVGIG (reference sequence). The CDR3 DNA follows: TGTGCCTGTATCCTCTCGACAGGGGAGAGCACCGGGGAGCTGTTTTTT. Translation: CACILSTGESTGELFF.